This T cell receptor (beta chain) was sequenced during a study of identical twins. Each CDR3 protein is one row after TCRdb ran MiXCR on the 5' RACE reads. This repertoire shows around 100,000 distinct CDR3 sequences, around 5.5% found once; its top ten account for 12%. The CDR3 spans 15 residues. This clonotype was seen repeatedly, ten times or more. The junction and the germline gene differ at one end; a read error may be behind it. The chain carries TRBV12-3 or TRBV12-4 and TRBJ2-3; 11 bases match TRBD2. Material for sequencing was memory T cells sorted from blood. This TCR was sampled from a woman aged 50 to 60 in good health. The CDR3 here is CASSLAGGSTDTQYF. In DNA form, the CDR3 reads TGTGCCAGCAGTCTAGCGGGAGGAAGCACAGATACGCAGTATTTT.